The 22 T cell receptor beta chains presented below share a single source sample, sequenced in a study of cytomegalovirus exposure and HLA in healthy donors. PCR involved 60 Vbeta and 13 Jbeta primers. Only in-frame clones appear in the TCRdb table, and some are missing; sequencing was by immunoSEQ multiplex PCR. The sample contains a few hundred thousand clones, 70% to 90% of which appear only once. The material sequenced was PBMCs. The receptor source for this set is a man aged 30 to 39 in good health and CMV-seronegative.

The chain links TRBV7-9 to TRBJ2-7, with 9 bases identical to TRBD1. V lost 2 bases to trimming and J lost 3 bases; unmatched junction nucleotides: 11. Germline V gene lookup returns CDR1 SEHNR and CDR2 FQNEAQ (reference sequence). The CDR3 length is 17 residues. Written as DNA, the CDR3 is TGTGCCAGCAGCTTAACCCTACAGGGGGCCTTCATCTACGAGCAGTACTTC. This gives the protein CASSLTLQGAFIYEQYF.

On this clone: Relative to the germline gene, one junction end is altered; a read error may explain this. The CDR3 sequence is CASSEGWGTSGVSSYNEQFF. DNA of the CDR3: TGTGCCAGCAGCGAAGGTTGGGGAACTAGCGGGGTTAGCTCCTACAATGAGCAGTTCTTC. This sequence joins TRBV2 and TRBJ2-1; 10 nucleotides match TRBD2. Per germline, CDR1 SNHLY and CDR2 FYNNEI. The length of the CDR3 is 20 residues.

The genes are TRBV6-4 and TRBJ1-5; no clear D. The germline V and J ends were trimmed by 6 bases and 1 base, with 7 bases remaining between them. Germline CDR1 MRHNA, CDR2 SNTAGT. CDR3 length: 13 residues. CDR3: CASSLGSNQPQHF. The CDR3 DNA reads TGTGCCAGCAGCCTAGGAAGCAATCAGCCCCAGCATTTT.

The chain uses TRBV5-5 and TRBJ1-5; 9 bases are shared with TRBD1. Germline V gives CDR1 SGHKS, CDR2 YYEKEE (reference sequence). The CDR3 loop spans 16 amino acids. With 4 bases clipped from V and 3 bases from J, the junction kept 8 bases outside the gene matches. The CDR3 nucleotides are TGTGCCAGCAGCCATACTCGGGACAGGGCCAATCAGCCCCAGCATTTT. Amino acids: CASSHTRDRANQPQHF.

The J gene is TRBJ2-7, the V gene TRBV28; D is perhaps TRBD1 (7 bases). The CDR3 sequence is 16 residues long. Germline CDR1 reads MDHEN; CDR2 reads SYDVKM. V gave up 8 bases and J gave up 3 bases, with 23 bases separating them. The CDR3 bases are TGTGCCAGCGGCGGGGCGAGGGGGCGGGGTAACTACGAGCAGTACTTC. It specifies CASGGARGRGNYEQYF.

The rearrangement uses TRBV29-1 and TRBJ2-3; the match to TRBD2 covers 11 bases. J gave up 8 bases and V 5 bases, and 9 bases lay outside the gene matches. CDR3 length equals 14 residues. Germline V lookup: CDR1 SQVTM, CDR2 ANQGSEA. The CDR3 spells CSVFGSGGAGTQYF. In nucleotides, the CDR3 is TGCAGCGTTTTTGGTAGCGGGGGGGCGGGTACGCAGTATTTT.

This clone occurred a few times. The chain joins TRBV5-3 to TRBJ2-7; possibly TRBD2 for D (6 bases). TRBV5-3 is placed among ORFs of uncertain function. The CDR3 covers 13 residues. Trimming took 4 bases from V and 7 from J, leaving 15 bases between them. CDR3 sequence (DNA): TGTGCCAGAAGCCGGGAAGCCGGGGGAGAGCAGTACTTC. Residues: CARSREAGGEQYF.

The CDR3: CASSEGPPMRPQHF. CDR3 bases: TGTGCCAGCAGTGAAGGCCCCCCGATGAGGCCCCAGCATTTT. The chain links TRBV6-1 to TRBJ1-5, with D unresolved. The ends were cut back, 1 base at V and 9 bases at J, with 13 bases in the middle. The CDR3 length is 14 residues. Germline CDR1 MNHNS, CDR2 SASEGT.

This chain connects TRBV13 to TRBJ2-5; 9 bases match TRBD2. The CDR3 is 18 residues long. CDR1 PRHDT and CDR2 FYEKMQ come from the germline V gene (reference sequence). V was clipped by 1 base and J by 0 bases; unmatched bases: 9. CDR3 loop: CASSLETSGSADQETQYF. The CDR3 nucleotides read TGTGCCAGCAGCTTAGAGACTAGCGGATCGGCGGACCAAGAGACCCAGTACTTC. The variable domain in full, completed from reference TRBV13 and TRBJ2-5, reads AAGVIQSPRHLIKEKRETATLKCYPIPRHDTVYWYQQGPGQDPQFLISFYEKMQSDKGSIPDRFSAQQFSDYHSELNMSSLELGDSALYFCASSLETSGSADQETQYFGPGTRLLVL.

The rearrangement links TRBV10-3 to TRBJ2-3; TRBD2 matches 10 bases. CDR1 and CDR2 from the germline V gene are ENHRY and SYGVKD. The CDR3 consists of 15 residues. Trimming took 3 bases from V and 2 from J; bases not matched to a gene: 2. The CDR3 nucleotides read TGTGCCATCAGTGACAGCGGGGGGGCCACAGATACGCAGTATTTT. Protein: CAISDSGGATDTQYF.

The chain employs TRBV10-3 and TRBJ2-3; D perhaps matches TRBD2 (6 bases). CDR1 and CDR2 from the germline V gene are ENHRY and SYGVKD. The CDR3 length is 15 residues. V was cut by 4 bases and J by 1 base, with 12 bases left in between. The CDR3 region has the DNA TGTGCCATCAGTGGCGGGACGATAGGCACAGATACGCAGTATTTT. Translation: CAISGGTIGTDTQYF.

The chain couples TRBV2 to TRBJ1-4; TRBD1 agrees at 9 bases. This CDR3 has 15 residues. After removal of 3 bases from V and 8 bases from J, the junction contained 7 bases not matched to a gene. The germline V gene has CDR1 SNHLY and CDR2 FYNNEI. The CDR3 DNA reads TGTGCCAGCAGTGACCCCGGACAGGGGCGAGAAAAACTGTTTTTT. As protein: CASSDPGQGREKLFF.

The chain recombines TRBV18 with TRBJ2-3; 8 nucleotides align to TRBD1. The CDR3 is 14 residues long. J gave up 4 bases and V 2 bases, and 2 bases lay outside the gene matches. Germline CDR1 reads KGHSH; CDR2 reads LQKENI. In DNA, the CDR3 is TGTGCCAGCTCACCAATGGGACAGGCAGATACGCAGTATTTT. This gives the protein CASSPMGQADTQYF.

The genes are TRBV4-2 and TRBJ1-1; D unclear. The CDR3 runs to 15 residues. Germline CDR1 LGHNA, CDR2 YNFKEQ. Deletions cut 0 bases from V and 3 bases from J, with 11 bases between. The CDR3 DNA follows: TGTGCCAGCAGCCAAGATCCGGTCCGGGACACTGAAGCTTTCTTT. This encodes CASSQDPVRDTEAFF.

The chain couples TRBV11-2 to TRBJ1-1; tentative D call: TRBD1 (6 bases). Germline CDR1 SGHAT, CDR2 FQNNGV. The CDR3 is made up of 15 amino acids. V was cut by 5 bases and J by 1 base, with 14 bases left in between. The CDR3 region has the DNA TGTGCCAGCAGCCCCGTGCGGGGGCAGAACACTGAAGCTTTCTTT. This codes for CASSPVRGQNTEAFF.

V and J are TRBV7-9 and TRBJ1-4; 12 nucleotides line up with TRBD1. V shed 3 bases and J 5 bases; nucleotides not matched to a gene: 1. The CDR3 sequence is 15 residues long. The germline V gene has CDR1 SEHNR and CDR2 FQNEAQ (reference sequence). The CDR3 DNA follows: TGTGCCAGCAGCTTGGGGACAGGGGGCAATGAAAAACTGTTTTTT. This translates into CASSLGTGGNEKLFF.

This chain uses TRBV29-1 with TRBJ1-2; 8 bases fit TRBD1. Germline-derived CDR1 and CDR2 are SQVTM and ANQGSEA. The J segment lost 11 bases and the V segment lost 7 bases, leaving 6 bases of the junction unmatched. The CDR3 has 10 residues. In DNA form, the CDR3 reads TGCAGCGACGGACAGGGAAAATACACCTTC. It encodes CSDGQGKYTF.

The chain links TRBV11-2 to TRBJ2-5, with 14 bases identical to TRBD2. The length of the CDR3 is 15 residues. Looked up from germline, CDR1 is SGHAT and CDR2 is FQNNGV. The ends lost 5 bases at V and 7 bases at J; junction bases unmatched: 6. CDR3 nucleotides: TGTGCCAGCAGCCCCCCCGGACTAGCGGGGGGGACCCAGTACTTC. Amino acid sequence: CASSPPGLAGGTQYF.

The J gene is TRBJ2-5, the V gene TRBV5-4; TRBD1 matches 8 bases. Germline CDR1 and CDR2: SGHNT and YYREEE (reference sequence). With V trimmed by 4 bases and J by 1 base, 3 bases remained unmatched. The CDR3 has 14 residues. As DNA, the CDR3 is TGTGCCAGCAGCCTAGGACAGGGCCAAGAGACCCAGTACTTC. Translated: CASSLGQGQETQYF.

This clone was seen more than once but under ten times. V and J are TRBV9 and TRBJ2-1, with TRBD2 as a possible D gene (5 bases). The germline V and J ends were trimmed by 1 base and 4 bases, with 18 bases remaining between them. Germline CDR1 and CDR2: SGDLS and YYNGEE. The CDR3 is 17 amino acids. The CDR3 reads CASSVSPEGRVYNEQFF. In DNA, the CDR3 is TGTGCCAGCAGCGTAAGCCCCGAGGGAAGGGTATACAATGAGCAGTTCTTC. The entire variable domain, with the rest obtained from reference TRBV9 and TRBJ2-1, is as follows: DSGVTQTPKHLITATGQRVTLRCSPRSGDLSVYWYQQSLDQGLQFLIQYYNGEERAKGNILERFSAQQFPDLHSELNLSSLELGDSALYFCASSVSPEGRVYNEQFFGPGTRLTVL.

The rearrangement links TRBV19 to TRBJ2-4, with 8 bases lining up with TRBD1. CDR3 length: 15 amino acids. CDR1 and CDR2 (germline): LNHDA, SQIVND (reference sequence). V trimming: 6 bases; J trimming: 6 bases; junction bases outside the gene matches: 10. CDR3 nucleotide sequence: TGTGCCAGTAGGAGTCCCGGGACAGGACTAAACATTCAGTACTTC. It translates to CASRSPGTGLNIQYF.

The gene calls are TRBV2 and TRBJ2-1; D is unclear. V was shortened by 0 bases and J by 15 bases, with 12 bases between the two germline ends. Germline CDR1 is SNHLY and CDR2 is FYNNEI. The length of the CDR3 is 12 residues. This CDR3 reads CASSEASRYLFF. DNA of the CDR3: TGTGCCAGCAGTGAAGCGTCGAGGTACCTGTTCTTC.